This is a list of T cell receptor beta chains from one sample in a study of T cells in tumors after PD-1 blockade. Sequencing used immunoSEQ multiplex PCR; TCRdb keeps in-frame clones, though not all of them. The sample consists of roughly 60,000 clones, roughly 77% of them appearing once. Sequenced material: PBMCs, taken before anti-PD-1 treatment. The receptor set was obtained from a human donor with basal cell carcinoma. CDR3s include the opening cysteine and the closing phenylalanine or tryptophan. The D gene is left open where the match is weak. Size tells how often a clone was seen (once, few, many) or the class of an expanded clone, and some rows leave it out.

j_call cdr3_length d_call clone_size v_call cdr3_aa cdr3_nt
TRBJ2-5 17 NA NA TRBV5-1 CASSLGGGALYQETQYF TGCGCCAGCAGCTTGGGAGGTGGGGCTTTATACCAAGAGACCCAGTACTTC
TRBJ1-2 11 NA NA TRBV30 CALEPGNGYTF TGTGCCTTGGAGCCGGGGAATGGCTACACCTTC
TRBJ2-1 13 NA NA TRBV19 CASSGGLYNEQFF TGTGCCAGTAGCGGGGGGCTTTACAATGAGCAGTTCTTC
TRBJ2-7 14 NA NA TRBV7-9 CASSFPGRLYEQYF TGTGCCAGCAGCTTTCCCGGTAGACTCTACGAGCAGTACTTC
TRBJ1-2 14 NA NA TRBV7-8 CASSLTDGNYGYTF TGTGCCAGCAGCTTGACGGACGGAAACTATGGCTACACCTTC
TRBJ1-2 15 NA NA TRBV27 CASVKSGTLGGGYTF TGTGCCAGCGTCAAATCAGGGACCCTAGGAGGAGGCTACACCTTC
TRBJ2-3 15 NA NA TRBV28 CASTQVRGDEDTQYF TGTGCCAGCACCCAAGTTAGGGGGGACGAGGATACGCAGTATTTT
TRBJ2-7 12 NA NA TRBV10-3 CAISEDGYEQYF TGTGCCATCAGTGAAGACGGGTACGAGCAGTACTTC
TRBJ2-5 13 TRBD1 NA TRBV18 CASSRPGQGTQYF TGTGCCAGCTCACGGCCGGGACAGGGGACCCAGTACTTC
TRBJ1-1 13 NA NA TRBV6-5 CASSLTGSTEAFF TGTGCCAGCAGCCTAACAGGGAGCACTGAAGCTTTCTTT
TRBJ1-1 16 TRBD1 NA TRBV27 CASSSASTGRGTEAFF TGTGCCAGCAGTTCCGCCTCGACAGGGAGGGGCACTGAAGCTTTCTTT
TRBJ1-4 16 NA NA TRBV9 CASSVGSDAPERKLFF TGTGCCAGCAGCGTAGGGTCGGACGCGCCGGAGAGGAAACTGTTTTTT
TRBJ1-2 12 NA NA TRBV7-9 CASSDEGYGYTF TGTGCCAGCAGCGACGAAGGCTATGGCTACACCTTC
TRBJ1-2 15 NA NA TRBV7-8 CASSPYEGYSYGYTF TGTGCCAGCAGCCCGTATGAGGGCTATAGCTATGGCTACACCTTC
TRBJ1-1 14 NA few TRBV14 CASSQMSYGAEAFF TGTGCCAGCAGCCAAATGAGTTATGGCGCTGAAGCTTTCTTT
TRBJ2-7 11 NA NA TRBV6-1 CASSDRFEQYF TGTGCCAGCAGTGATCGTTTCGAGCAGTACTTC
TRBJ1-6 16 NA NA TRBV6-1 CASSETGFFVNSPLHF TGTGCCAGCAGTGAAACGGGATTTTTTGTCAATTCACCCCTCCACTTT
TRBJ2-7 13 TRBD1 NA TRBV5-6 CASRTGFGYEQYF TGTGCCAGCAGGACAGGGTTCGGGTACGAGCAGTACTTC
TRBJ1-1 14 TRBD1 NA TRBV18 CASSRGTGESEAFF TGTGCCAGCTCACGAGGGACAGGGGAGTCTGAAGCTTTCTTT
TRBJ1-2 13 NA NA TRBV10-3 CAIGMGTSYGYTF TGTGCCATCGGGATGGGCACCAGCTATGGCTACACCTTC
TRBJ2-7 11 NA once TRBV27 CASSSWGEQYF TGTGCCAGCAGCTCCTGGGGCGAGCAGTACTTC
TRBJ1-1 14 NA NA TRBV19 CASSARTDNTEAFF TGTGCCAGTAGTGCCCGAACTGATAACACTGAAGCTTTCTTT
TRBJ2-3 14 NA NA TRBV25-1 CASRGGQLTDTQYF TGTGCCAGCAGGGGTGGACAGCTCACAGATACGCAGTATTTT
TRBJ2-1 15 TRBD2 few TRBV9 CASSVGLAGAIRQFF TGTGCCAGCAGCGTAGGACTAGCGGGGGCTATTCGGCAGTTCTTC
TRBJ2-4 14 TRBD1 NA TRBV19 CASSPRTGGNIQYF TGTGCCAGTAGTCCCAGGACAGGGGGAAACATTCAGTACTTC
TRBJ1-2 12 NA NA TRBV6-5 CASSNRDYGYTF TGTGCCAGCAGCAACAGGGACTATGGCTACACCTTC
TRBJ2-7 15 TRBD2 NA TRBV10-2 CATDIRTSGTREQYF TGCGCCACCGACATCCGGACTAGCGGCACCCGCGAGCAGTACTTC
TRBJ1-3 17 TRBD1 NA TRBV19 CASTVRQGWSSGNTIYF TGTGCCAGTACCGTAAGACAGGGATGGAGCTCTGGAAACACCATATATTTT
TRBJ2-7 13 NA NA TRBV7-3 CASSLTLASTQYF TGTGCCAGCAGCTTAACCCTAGCGTCTACGCAGTACTTC
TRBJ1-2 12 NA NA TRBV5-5 CASSLGTYGYTF TGTGCCAGCAGCTTGGGTACCTATGGCTACACCTTC
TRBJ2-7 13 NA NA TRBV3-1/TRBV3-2 CASSQDWAYEQYF TGTGCCAGCAGCCAAGACTGGGCCTACGAGCAGTACTTC
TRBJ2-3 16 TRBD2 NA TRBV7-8 CASSLVAGGFTDTQYF TGTGCCAGCAGCTTAGTGGCGGGGGGCTTCACAGATACGCAGTATTTT
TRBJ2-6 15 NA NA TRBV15 CATSRERTGANVLTF TGTGCCACCAGCAGAGAGAGGACCGGGGCCAACGTCCTGACTTTC
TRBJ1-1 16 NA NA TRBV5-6 CASSLLVAGMNTEAFF TGTGCCAGCAGCTTGCTAGTGGCAGGCATGAACACTGAAGCTTTCTTT
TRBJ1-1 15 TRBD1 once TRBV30 CAWSVQGAGDTEAFF TGTGCCTGGAGTGTACAGGGGGCGGGGGACACTGAAGCTTTCTTT
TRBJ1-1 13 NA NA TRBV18 CASSRRGNTEAFF TGTGCCAGCTCTCGACGGGGAAACACTGAAGCTTTCTTT
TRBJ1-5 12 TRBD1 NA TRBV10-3 CATGQDAQPQHF TGTGCCACCGGACAGGATGCTCAGCCCCAGCATTTT
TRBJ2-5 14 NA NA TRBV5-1 CASSLGLARETQYF TGCGCCAGCAGCTTGGGATTGGCCCGCGAGACCCAGTACTTC
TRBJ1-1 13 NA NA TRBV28 CASRTTGIGEAFF TGTGCCAGCAGAACTACAGGGATTGGTGAAGCTTTCTTT
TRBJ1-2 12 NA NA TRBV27 CASRTVNYGYTF TGTGCCAGCAGGACAGTTAACTATGGCTACACCTTC
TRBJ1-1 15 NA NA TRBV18 CASSPLALLNTEAFF TGTGCCAGCTCACCGTTAGCGCTGCTAAACACTGAAGCTTTCTTT
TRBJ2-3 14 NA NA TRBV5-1 CASSSRVVPDTQYF TGCGCCAGCAGCTCTAGAGTGGTCCCAGATACGCAGTATTTT
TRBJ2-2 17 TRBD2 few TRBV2 CASSESGAGGPRGELFF TGTGCCAGCAGTGAATCTGGAGCGGGGGGACCTCGAGGGGAGCTGTTTTTT
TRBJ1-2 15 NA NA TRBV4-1 CASSQDKTVVYGYTF TGCGCCAGCAGCCAAGATAAGACAGTGGTCTATGGCTACACCTTC
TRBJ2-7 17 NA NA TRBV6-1 CASSERWGFKSSYEQYF TGTGCCAGCAGTGAAAGGTGGGGTTTCAAGAGCTCCTACGAGCAGTACTTC
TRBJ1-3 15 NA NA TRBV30 CAWSLGGVSGNTIYF TGTGCCTGGAGTCTAGGGGGGGTATCAGGAAACACCATATATTTT
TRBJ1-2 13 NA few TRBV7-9 CASSRDGGLGYTF TGTGCCAGCAGCCGGGACGGGGGGCTCGGCTACACCTTC
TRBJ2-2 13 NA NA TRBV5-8 CASSLLPTGELFF TGTGCCAGCAGCTTGCTTCCCACCGGGGAGCTGTTTTTT
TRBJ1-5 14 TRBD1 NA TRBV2 CASSVGQGTQPQHF TGTGCCAGCAGTGTGGGACAGGGGACTCAGCCCCAGCATTTT